A selection of T cell receptor beta chains follows, all from one sample in a study of shared clonotypes between healthy human individuals. Clones were read by immunoSEQ multiplex PCR, and TCRdb kept only the in-frame ones, dropping some. Of roughly 1,500,000 clones listed, approximately 98% are singletons. The source material was naive CD4+ T cells sorted from blood. The receptors shown here come from a man aged 30 to 39 in good health. CDR3s include the opening cysteine and the closing phenylalanine or tryptophan. D genes are given only for firm matches. Some rows mark clone size as missing; the rest say once, few, many or name a class of expanded clone.

j_call,v_call,d_call,clone_size,cdr3_nt,cdr3_aa
TRBJ2-1,TRBV2,NA,NA,TGTGCCAGCAGTGAACTGGGGTTAGCGCCCAATGAGCAGTTCTTC,CASSELGLAPNEQFF
TRBJ1-2,TRBV30,NA,NA,TGTGCCCGTGAGGGGACTAACTATGGCTACACCTTC,CAREGTNYGYTF
TRBJ1-1,TRBV6-6,NA,NA,TGTGCCAGCAGTTCCTTACGACACCCAGCTTTCTTT,CASSSLRHPAFF
TRBJ1-1,TRBV5-1,NA,once,TGCGCCAGCAGCTTGGAAGGTTTTTACACTGAAGCTTTCTTT,CASSLEGFYTEAFF
TRBJ2-6,TRBV7-9,NA,NA,TGTGCCAGCAGACATCTCGCTGGGGCCAACGTCCTGACTTTC,CASRHLAGANVLTF
TRBJ2-1,TRBV27,TRBD1,NA,TGTGCCAGCAGTTCGTTGACAGGGGAAAACCAGTTCTTC,CASSSLTGENQFF
TRBJ1-1,TRBV2,NA,NA,TGTGCCAGCGGCGAACAGGGATCTGAAGCTTTCTTT,CASGEQGSEAFF
TRBJ1-1,TRBV15,NA,NA,TGTGCCACCAGCAGAGATTCCTGGCCCACACCGTGGACTGAAGCTTTCTTT,CATSRDSWPTPWTEAFF
TRBJ2-5,TRBV5-4,NA,NA,TGTGCCAGCAGCTTGCGAGAGACCCAGTACTTC,CASSLRETQYF
TRBJ1-1,TRBV7-9,TRBD1,NA,TGTGCCAGCAGCTTAGCACCGGGACAGGGATGGATGAACACTGAAGCTTTCTTT,CASSLAPGQGWMNTEAFF
TRBJ2-1,TRBV5-6,NA,NA,TGTGCCAGCAGCCGCCGGTGGAGGCCCAATGAGCAGTTCTTC,CASSRRWRPNEQFF
TRBJ2-7,TRBV18,NA,NA,TGTGCCAGCTCACCCTTATCCCCGTCCTGGGAGCAGTACTTC,CASSPLSPSWEQYF
TRBJ2-2,TRBV7-7,TRBD1,NA,TGTGCCAGCAGCTTAGCCGCCGGGACAGGGCGCACCGGGGAGCTGTTTTTT,CASSLAAGTGRTGELFF
TRBJ2-4,TRBV5-1,TRBD2,NA,TGCGCCAGCACCCCCCGTGCGCGGGAGGGTTCCAAAAACATTCAGTACTTC,CASTPRAREGSKNIQYF
TRBJ1-5,TRBV14,NA,NA,TGTGCCAGCAGCCAATTGGGACTTAATCAGCCCCAGCATTTT,CASSQLGLNQPQHF
TRBJ2-5,TRBV27,NA,NA,TGTGCCAGCAGTCGAAAGTACCAAGAGACCCAGTACTTC,CASSRKYQETQYF
TRBJ2-3,TRBV18,TRBD1,NA,TGTGCCAGCTCACTTGGACAGGGCCCAGATACGCAGTATTTT,CASSLGQGPDTQYF
TRBJ1-4,TRBV7-2,TRBD1,NA,TGTGCCAGCAGTTCGCCGGGACAGCGAAATGAAAAACTGTTTTTT,CASSSPGQRNEKLFF
TRBJ2-1,TRBV18,TRBD2,NA,TGTGCCAGCTCACCTGTGCCTAGCGGGAGTTCCTACAATGAGCAGTTCTTC,CASSPVPSGSSYNEQFF
TRBJ1-1,TRBV18,TRBD1,NA,TGTGCCAGCTCACCTAAGAGACAGGGATCGGGCACTGAAGCTTTCTTT,CASSPKRQGSGTEAFF
TRBJ2-1,TRBV10-3,TRBD2,NA,TGTGCCATCAGTGGCGCTAGCGGAGAGTACAATGAGCAGTTCTTC,CAISGASGEYNEQFF
TRBJ1-1,TRBV19,NA,NA,TGTGCCAGTAGTACAACAGGGAGATCGAACACTGAAGCTTTCTTT,CASSTTGRSNTEAFF
TRBJ1-5,TRBV19,NA,NA,TGTGCCAGTAGTAGGCCAGGGAGTAGCAATCAGCCCCAGCATTTT,CASSRPGSSNQPQHF
TRBJ2-7,TRBV14,NA,NA,TGTGCCAGCAGCCAAGATTATATCGGGATATACGAGCAGTACTTC,CASSQDYIGIYEQYF
TRBJ2-4,TRBV19,TRBD2,NA,TGTGCCAGTAGTACGCGGCGGGAGGGGCTAGCCAAAAACATTCAGTACTTC,CASSTRREGLAKNIQYF
TRBJ2-5,TRBV4-1,TRBD2,NA,TGCGCCAGCAGCCAAGATGGGACGGGAGGACACCAAGAGACCCAGTACTTC,CASSQDGTGGHQETQYF
TRBJ2-5,TRBV18,NA,NA,TGTGCCAGCTCACCGGCCTACCCTCAAGAGACCCAGTACTTC,CASSPAYPQETQYF
TRBJ2-7,TRBV28,TRBD1,NA,TGTGCCAGCAGTTTATTGGACAGGGCCCACGAGCAGTACTTC,CASSLLDRAHEQYF
TRBJ2-7,TRBV27,TRBD2,NA,TGTGCCAGCAGTTCAATGACAGGTGCCGAGTGGAGCGGGAGGGCCAAATACCACTACGAGCAGTACTTC,CASSSMTGAEWSGRAKYHYEQYF
TRBJ2-1,TRBV10-3,TRBD2,NA,TGTGCCATCCAACCGAAAGCGGGAGGGAATGAGCAGTTCTTC,CAIQPKAGGNEQFF
TRBJ2-5,TRBV19,TRBD1,NA,TGTGCCAGTAGGATCACGGGACAGGGGCAAGAGACCCAGTACTTC,CASRITGQGQETQYF
TRBJ2-5,TRBV9,NA,NA,TGTGCCAGCAGCGTAGTAGACAGCCTCCAAGAGACCCAGTACTTC,CASSVVDSLQETQYF
TRBJ1-5,TRBV6-6,NA,NA,TGTGCCAGCAGTCCCGGGAAATATAGCAATCAGCCCCAGCATTTT,CASSPGKYSNQPQHF
TRBJ2-3,TRBV9,TRBD1,NA,TGTGCCAGCAGTACAGGGGTCGGGCCCACAGATACGCAGTATTTT,CASSTGVGPTDTQYF
TRBJ1-1,TRBV6-6,NA,NA,TGTGCCAGCTTCCCTAGGGAGGGCACTGAAGCTTTCTTT,CASFPREGTEAFF
TRBJ2-2,TRBV7-9,TRBD2,NA,TGTGCCAGCAGACCCAAGGGTAGCGGGAATAACACCGGGGAGCTGTTTTTT,CASRPKGSGNNTGELFF
TRBJ2-7,TRBV6-1,TRBD1,NA,TGTGCCAGCAGCGTCGGGACAGGACATTACGAGCAGTACTTC,CASSVGTGHYEQYF
TRBJ2-1,TRBV6-5,NA,NA,TGTGCCAGCAGTTACTCGAGGGACAATGAGCAGTTCTTC,CASSYSRDNEQFF
TRBJ2-7,TRBV5-4,TRBD1,NA,TGTGCCAGCAGCCAACCCGGACAGGGGTTCTCCTACGAGCAGTACTTC,CASSQPGQGFSYEQYF
TRBJ1-1,TRBV5-1,NA,NA,TGCGCCAGCAGGGACGGACAGTTCTATGAACCTGAAGCTTTCTTT,CASRDGQFYEPEAFF
TRBJ2-7,TRBV5-1,TRBD1,NA,TGCGCCAGCAGCGCCGGGACAGGGGGCGTCGAGCAGTACTTC,CASSAGTGGVEQYF
TRBJ2-2,TRBV5-8,TRBD1,once,TGTGCCAGCAGCTTGCAACAGGGGATCACCGGGGAGCTGTTTTTT,CASSLQQGITGELFF
TRBJ2-3,TRBV6-6,TRBD1,NA,TGTGCCAGCAGTTACAGGGGGCGCGATACGCAGTATTTT,CASSYRGRDTQYF
TRBJ1-5,TRBV28,NA,once,TGTGCCAGCAGTTTATGGAGGCATGGCGGAGATAGCAATCAGCCCCAGCATTTT,CASSLWRHGGDSNQPQHF
TRBJ2-3,TRBV5-4,NA,NA,TGTGCCAGCAGCCCACCGGCGGGACTCGCAGATACGCAGTATTTT,CASSPPAGLADTQYF
TRBJ2-3,TRBV5-4,NA,NA,TGTGCCAGCAGCTTAGGACAAAGTACGCAGTATTTT,CASSLGQSTQYF
TRBJ1-5,TRBV18,TRBD1,NA,TGTGCCAGCTCACCAAGATTTGACAGGGGAAATCAGCCCCAGCATTTT,CASSPRFDRGNQPQHF
TRBJ1-5,TRBV5-4,NA,NA,TGTGCCAGCAGCTTACGGGATCAGCCCCAGCATTTT,CASSLRDQPQHF
TRBJ2-2,TRBV7-9,NA,NA,TGTGCCAGCAGCGAATACACCGGGGAGCTGTTTTTT,CASSEYTGELFF
TRBJ2-2,TRBV7-6,NA,NA,TGTGCCAGCAGCTTATTCGGGGGGCCCGGGGAGCTGTTTTTT,CASSLFGGPGELFF
TRBJ1-5,TRBV28,NA,NA,TGTGCCAGCAGTTTAGGGGGGACCCGCACCAATCAGCCCCAGCATTTT,CASSLGGTRTNQPQHF
TRBJ2-1,TRBV7-8,NA,NA,TGTGCCAGCAGCTTATGGTCGGGAGTTTTTAATGAGCAGTTCTTC,CASSLWSGVFNEQFF
TRBJ2-7,TRBV7-9,NA,NA,TGTGCCAGCAGCTTAGGTGACAGTAGCTCCTACGAGCAGTACTTC,CASSLGDSSSYEQYF
TRBJ1-3,TRBV6-5,TRBD1,NA,TGTGCCAGCACCCGACAGGGGGCGAACACCATATATTTT,CASTRQGANTIYF
TRBJ1-2,TRBV2,TRBD1,NA,TGTGCCAGCAGGCCGGACAGGGACGCTAACTATGGCTACACCTTC,CASRPDRDANYGYTF
TRBJ1-1,TRBV20-1,NA,NA,TGCAGTTCTGGTACTGAAGCTTTCTTT,CSSGTEAFF
TRBJ1-4,TRBV7-9,NA,NA,TGTGCCAGCACCCAAGGGGAGGAAAAACTGTTTTTT,CASTQGEEKLFF
TRBJ2-7,TRBV7-6,TRBD2,NA,TGTGCCAGCAGCGGCACGCCTGGACTAGCGGGTGCGTGGGAGCAGTACTTC,CASSGTPGLAGAWEQYF
TRBJ1-5,TRBV18,TRBD1,NA,TGTGCCAGCTCACCACGTCCCCCGGGACAGTCTAATAGCAATCAGCCCCAGCATTTT,CASSPRPPGQSNSNQPQHF